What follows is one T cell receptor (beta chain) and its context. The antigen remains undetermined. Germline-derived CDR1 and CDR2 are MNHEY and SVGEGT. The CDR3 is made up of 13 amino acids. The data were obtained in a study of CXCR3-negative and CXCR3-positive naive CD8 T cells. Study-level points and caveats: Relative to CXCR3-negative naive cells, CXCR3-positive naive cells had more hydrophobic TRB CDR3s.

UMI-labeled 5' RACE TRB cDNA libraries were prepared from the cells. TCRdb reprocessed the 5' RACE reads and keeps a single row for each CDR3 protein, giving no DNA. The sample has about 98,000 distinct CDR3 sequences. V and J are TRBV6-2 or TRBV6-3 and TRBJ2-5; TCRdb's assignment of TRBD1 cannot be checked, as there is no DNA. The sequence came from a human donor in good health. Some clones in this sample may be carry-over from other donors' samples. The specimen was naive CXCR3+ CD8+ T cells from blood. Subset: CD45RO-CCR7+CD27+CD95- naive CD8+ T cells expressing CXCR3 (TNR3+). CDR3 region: CASSYGTVETQYF.